The 21 T cell receptor beta chains below all came from one sample that was sequenced in a study of CD8 T cells in Susac syndrome. With random hexamers, 0.5 to 1 ug RNA was reverse transcribed. TCRdb re-called the immunoSEQ multiplex PCR reads through MiXCR, storing one row per CDR3 protein. This sample yields about 210,000 distinct CDR3 sequences, of which approximately 95% are seen a single time; roughly 0.09% belongs to the top ten. Sequencing was performed on CD4+ T cells from PBMCs. These receptors all come from a human donor with multiple sclerosis.

The rearrangement joins TRBV27 to TRBJ2-5, with TRBD1 matching 7 bases. This CDR3 region has 14 residues. CDR1 and CDR2 (germline): MNHEY, SMNVEV (reference sequence). The V gene end was trimmed by 5 bases and the J gene end by 7 bases; junction bases not matched to a gene: 10. The CDR3: CASSPSTGMRTQYF. As DNA, the CDR3 is TGTGCCAGCAGTCCCTCGACAGGGATGCGGACCCAGTACTTC.

This clonotype was observed once. The chain is built from TRBV5-6 and TRBJ2-3, with D perhaps being TRBD1 or TRBD2 (5 bases each). This CDR3 comprises 16 residues. With 0 bases removed from V and 0 bases from J, the gap between germline ends came to 11 bases. CDR1 and CDR2 (germline): SGHDT, YYEEEE. CDR3 residues: CASSLAPGPSTDTQYF. The CDR3 DNA sequence: TGTGCCAGCAGCTTGGCTCCGGGGCCTAGCACAGATACGCAGTATTTT.

The chain recombines TRBV2 with TRBJ1-5; 7 nucleotides agree with TRBD1. Germline V lookup: CDR1 SNHLY, CDR2 FYNNEI. The CDR3 totals 13 residues. J gave up 7 bases and V 6 bases, and 6 bases lay outside the gene matches. In nucleotides, the CDR3 is TGTGCCAGCAGACAGGGGCTAGGCCAGCCCCAGCATTTT. It translates to CASRQGLGQPQHF.

This rearrangement joins TRBV25-1 to TRBJ2-1; no clear D gene. CDR3 length equals 14 residues. The germline V gene has CDR1 MGHDK and CDR2 SYGVNS. Trimming pared 6 bases from V and 10 bases from J, leaving 19 bases between. The CDR3, as DNA: TGTGCCAGCAGGACCGGAACTCGAGCTGGGGAGCAGTTCTTC. As protein: CASRTGTRAGEQFF.

This chain joins TRBV2 and TRBJ1-2; TRBD1 is a possible D gene (6 bases). There are 14 residues in the CDR3. CDR1 is SNHLY, CDR2 FYNNEI, per germline. V shed 5 bases and J shed 5 bases, with 15 bases lying between them. The DNA for the CDR3 is TGTGCCAGCAGTTCTTCAGGGGCAGGGTATGGCTACACCTTC. It codes for CASSSSGAGYGYTF.

The chain couples TRBV29-1 to TRBJ2-7, with D possibly TRBD2 on 6 matching bases. This CDR3 is 13 amino acids long. CDR1 and CDR2 from the germline V gene are SQVTM and ANQGSEA. V was shortened by 2 bases and J by 3 bases, with 11 bases between the two germline ends. For the CDR3, the DNA is TGCAGCGTTGAACCCCCGGGAGTCTACGAGCAGTACTTC. This gives the protein CSVEPPGVYEQYF.

This sequence joins TRBV20-1 and TRBJ2-5; a possible D gene is TRBD2 (5 bases). The CDR3 has 14 amino acids. Trimming left V 3 bases short and J 5 bases short, with 16 bases between. Germline values: CDR1 DFQATT, CDR2 SNEGSKA (reference sequence). The CDR3 here is CSARVGTGRETQYF. CDR3 coding DNA: TGCAGTGCTAGGGTCGGAACGGGAAGGGAGACCCAGTACTTC.

CDR3 sequence: CASSILRADTQYF. The CDR3 DNA follows: TGTGCCAGTAGTATCCTCAGGGCAGATACGCAGTATTTT. The genes are TRBV19 and TRBJ2-3; possible D gene TRBD1, 5 bases. This CDR3 spans 13 amino acids. V was trimmed by 3 bases and J by 4 bases, leaving 8 bases between them. Germline-derived CDR1 and CDR2 are LNHDA and SQIVND (reference sequence).

The table lists this clonotype with a count of one. V is TRBV27 and J is TRBJ2-1; D is possibly TRBD1 (6 bases). The CDR3 extends over 16 amino acids. The V gene's germline CDR1 is MNHEY and CDR2 SMNVEV (reference sequence). Trimming took 7 bases from V and 0 from J, leaving 16 bases between them. CDR3 in DNA: TGTGCCAGCACCCACAGAACAGGGAGCTCCTACAATGAGCAGTTCTTC. It yields the protein CASTHRTGSSYNEQFF.

This clonotype was detected a few times. The rearrangement uses TRBV2 and TRBJ1-2, with a possible D match to TRBD1 (5 bases). Trimming removed 3 bases at V and 4 bases at J, with 6 bases between. The CDR3 consists of 12 residues. Germline V gene sequence: CDR1 SNHLY, CDR2 FYNNEI. CDR3 sequence reads: CASSETVYGYTF. The CDR3 DNA sequence: TGTGCCAGCAGTGAGACAGTCTATGGCTACACCTTC.

This clonotype was found once. CDR3 loop: CASSVDPSRGSYNEQFF. The CDR3 DNA follows: TGTGCCAGCAGCGTAGACCCCTCCCGCGGCTCCTACAATGAGCAGTTCTTC. This chain links TRBV9 with TRBJ2-1; D ambiguous. This CDR3 contains 17 residues. V lost 0 bases and J lost 0, with 13 bases in between. Germline V CDR1 and CDR2: SGDLS, YYNGEE.

This clonotype was detected only once. The genes are TRBV7-3 and TRBJ2-1, with TRBD1 matching over 8 bases. V gave up 4 bases and J gave up 8 bases; unmatched junction bases: 7. CDR3 size: 14 residues. Germline lookup yields CDR1 SGHTA and CDR2 FQGTGA. The CDR3 region is CASSSGQGWDEQFF. In DNA form, the CDR3 reads TGTGCCAGCAGCTCAGGACAGGGATGGGATGAGCAGTTCTTC.

The chain combines TRBV2 with TRBJ2-1; the match to TRBD2 covers 8 bases. Germline CDR1 and CDR2: SNHLY and FYNNEI. V dropped 5 bases and J dropped 8; count of bases not matched to a gene: 5. This CDR3 region has 13 residues. The chain's CDR3 is CASSQLAVYEQFF. CDR3 DNA: TGTGCCAGCAGTCAACTAGCGGTCTATGAGCAGTTCTTC.

This chain joins TRBV5-6 and TRBJ2-1, with 8 bases identical to TRBD1. Trimming at V came to 6 bases and at J to 15 bases, leaving 11 bases not matched to a gene. Germline CDR1 SGHDT, CDR2 YYEEEE. The length of the CDR3 is 12 residues. The CDR3, as DNA: TGTGCCAGCACCGAGAGTGAGGGACAGGCGTTCTTC. Its translation is CASTESEGQAFF.

V and J are TRBV15 and TRBJ2-5; D tentatively fits TRBD1 or TRBD2 (6 bases each). From germline, CDR1 is LNHNV and CDR2 YYDKDF (reference sequence). With 0 bases removed from V and 0 bases from J, the gap between germline ends came to 14 bases. This CDR3 comprises 17 residues. The CDR3 reads CATSRDLGGQYQETQYF. CDR3 DNA sequence: TGTGCCACCAGCAGAGATTTGGGGGGCCAGTACCAAGAGACCCAGTACTTC.

The V and J genes are TRBV5-6 and TRBJ1-2; 7 bases are shared with TRBD1. CDR1 and CDR2 (germline): SGHDT, YYEEEE. CDR3 length: 13 residues. V shed 4 bases and J 8 bases; nucleotides not matched to a gene: 8. In DNA form, the CDR3 reads TGTGCCAGCAGCCCCGACAGGGTAAGAGGCTACACCTTC. As protein: CASSPDRVRGYTF.

The count of this clonotype is one. CDR3 residues: CASSQGGIAYGYTF. As DNA, the CDR3 is TGCGCCAGCAGCCAAGGAGGGATTGCCTATGGCTACACCTTC. The V and J genes are TRBV4-1 and TRBJ1-2; no clear D gene. In germline, CDR1 is MGHRA, CDR2 YSYEKL. V lost 1 base and J 4 bases, leaving 10 bases between the germline ends. The CDR3 extends over 14 amino acids.

This chain uses TRBV20-1 with TRBJ2-1; D gene unclear. Germline values: CDR1 DFQATT, CDR2 SNEGSKA (reference sequence). CDR3 length equals 13 residues. V lost 3 bases and J lost 8, with 14 bases in between. CDR3 nucleotides: TGCAGTGCTAGTCTTCCTGGGGTAGATGAGCAGTTCTTC. Protein sequence: CSASLPGVDEQFF.

This chain uses TRBV9 with TRBJ1-1; no clear D. The CDR3 runs 13 residues. V gave up 6 bases and J gave up 0 bases, with 9 bases separating them. Germline CDR1 reads SGDLS; CDR2 reads YYNGEE. CDR3: CASKTDLNTEAFF. The CDR3 DNA is TGTGCCAGCAAAACAGACCTGAACACTGAAGCTTTCTTT.

The gene calls are TRBV28 and TRBJ2-2; 7 nucleotides line up with TRBD2. The CDR3 has 15 amino acids. V dropped 6 bases and J dropped 0; count of bases not matched to a gene: 4. Germline V gene data show CDR1 as MDHEN and CDR2 as SYDVKM. The CDR3: CASRSGTTNTGELFF. CDR3 coding DNA: TGTGCCAGCAGATCCGGGACTACGAACACCGGGGAGCTGTTTTTT.

CDR3 sequence: CASSRGLAGVPPTDTQYF. CDR3 DNA: TGTGCCAGTAGTAGGGGACTAGCGGGAGTCCCACCCACAGATACGCAGTATTTT. The chain uses TRBV19 and TRBJ2-3, with TRBD2 identical over 14 bases. CDR1 is LNHDA and CDR2 is SQIVND in the germline V gene (reference sequence). The CDR3 runs to 18 residues. V shed 4 bases, J shed 2 bases, and the junction held 8 bases outside the gene matches.